This entry describes one TCR beta chain. The source of the sample is a study of blood T cell repertoires in COVID-19. For the study at large: Sources were T cells, B-cell-depleted T cells, or PBMCs; the material itself was cDNA or gDNA.

The CDR3 length is 15 residues. Per germline, CDR1 SEHNR and CDR2 FQNEAQ (reference sequence). The trim removed 4 bases at V and 5 bases at J, leaving 7 bases unmatched. Clones were read by immunoSEQ multiplex PCR, and TCRdb kept only the in-frame ones, dropping some. This sample has about 250,000 clones; roughly 87% occur once, and the top ten carry roughly 3%. The chain recombines TRBV7-9 with TRBJ2-7, with 11 positions matching TRBD2. The receptor's source is a man aged 18 to 35 with active or convalescent COVID-19. Sequenced material: peripheral blood. CDR3: CASSSFSGRADEQYF. The CDR3 region has the DNA TGTGCCAGCAGCTCGTTTAGCGGGAGGGCCGACGAGCAGTACTTC.